This T cell receptor (beta chain) was found in a study of tissue T cells after allogeneic stem cell transplantation. Worth noting for this clone: Germline and genes here are mouse. The missing CDR3 end, 1 residue past where the read stops, is filled in from the germline J gene.

The repertoire was sequenced with immunoSEQ multiplex PCR; TCRdb's copy has only in-frame clones and lacks some. This table has 48,000 or so clones, around 73% appearing once. V lost 5 bases and J lost 6; bases outside the gene matches: 3. Germline V lookup: CDR1 NSHNY, CDR2 SYGAGN. CDR3 length: 12 residues. The chain couples TRBV13-1 to TRBJ2-5, with 7 bases identical to TRBD1. Sequenced input: sorted cells pooled from one or two spleens. This TCR was sampled from a pool of C57BL/6 mice in good health. The covered CDR3 bases are TGTGCCAGCAGCCCGGACAGGGACACCCAGTAC. The encoded protein is CASSPDRDTQY. In full, the CDR3 reads CASSPDRDTQYF.